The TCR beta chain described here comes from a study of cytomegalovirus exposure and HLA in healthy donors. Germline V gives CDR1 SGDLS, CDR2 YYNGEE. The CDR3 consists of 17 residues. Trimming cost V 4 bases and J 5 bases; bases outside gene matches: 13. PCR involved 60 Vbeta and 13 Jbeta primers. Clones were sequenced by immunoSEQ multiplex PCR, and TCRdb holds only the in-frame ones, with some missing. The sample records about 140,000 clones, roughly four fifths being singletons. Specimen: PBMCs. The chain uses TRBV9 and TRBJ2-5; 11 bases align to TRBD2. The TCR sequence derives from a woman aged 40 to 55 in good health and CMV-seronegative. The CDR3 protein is CASSTRLAGFRGETQYF. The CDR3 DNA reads TGTGCCAGCAGCACTCGACTAGCGGGGTTCCGGGGGGAGACCCAGTACTTC.